These 5 T cell receptor beta chains came from one sample sequenced in a study of T-cell reconstitution after alpha-beta-depleted transplantation in children. It was with unique molecular identifiers that the TCRbeta library was prepared. Each CDR3 protein is one row after TCRdb ran MiXCR on the PCR reads. Among approximately 490,000 distinct CDR3 sequences, over 9.5% were seen once, and the ten largest hold 2%. This sample comprised PBMCs, obtained before TCRalphabeta/CD19-depleted stem cell transplant. The receptor source for this set is a child aged 2-15 years with inherited bone marrow failure, due to receive a stem cell transplant.

This clonotype has a count of ten or more. This chain links TRBV11-2 with TRBJ1-2; 7 bases fit TRBD1. There are 14 residues in the CDR3. J was trimmed by 2 bases and V by 5 bases; bases with no gene match: 5. Germline assignment: CDR1 SGHAT and CDR2 FQNNGV. In DNA, the CDR3 is TGTGCCAGCAGCGGTCAGGGGGAGAACTATGGCTACACCTTC. Protein product: CASSGQGENYGYTF.

The sample holds many counts of this clonotype. This chain links TRBV19 with TRBJ1-1; no clear D gene. Trimming left V 1 base short and J 0 bases short, with 3 bases between. Germline V gene sequence: CDR1 LNHDA, CDR2 SQIVND (reference sequence). The CDR3 has 13 residues. The CDR3 here is CASSIAVNTEAFF. The CDR3, as DNA: TGTGCCAGTAGTATAGCTGTGAACACTGAAGCTTTCTTT.

The chain recombines TRBV11-2 with TRBJ2-1, with 9 bases identical to TRBD2. Germline V gene sequence: CDR1 SGHAT, CDR2 FQNNGV. After removal of 10 bases from V and 6 bases from J, the junction contained 13 bases not matched to a gene. This CDR3 is built from 15 residues. CDR3 nucleotide sequence: TGTGCCACCCACGGGGGGCGGGAGGGCAGCAATGAGCAGTTCTTC. Translated, it gives CATHGGREGSNEQFF.

In this sample, this clonotype turned up many times. CDR3 DNA: TGTGCCAGCAGCCCAAGGACTAGCGGATGGTCAGATACGCAGTATTTT. It encodes CASSPRTSGWSDTQYF. The J gene is TRBJ2-3, the V gene TRBV9; TRBD2 aligns across 10 bases. Germline V gene sequence: CDR1 SGDLS, CDR2 YYNGEE. J gave up 4 bases and V 4 bases, and 9 bases lay outside the gene matches. The CDR3 spans 16 residues.

This clonotype came up many times. The chain combines TRBV4-3 with TRBJ2-5; maybe TRBD2 (5 bases). The CDR3 has 15 residues. CDR1 and CDR2 (germline): LGHNA, YSLEER. Trimming stripped 0 bases from V and 2 bases from J, with 10 bases between. CDR3 sequence reads: CASSQDGGGQETQYF. CDR3 DNA: TGCGCCAGCAGCCAAGATGGAGGAGGACAAGAGACCCAGTACTTC.